This TCR beta chain derives from a study of T cells after yellow fever vaccination. This CDR3 region has 13 residues. Deletions cut 5 bases from V and 8 bases from J, with 15 bases between. Germline lookup yields CDR1 SGHTA and CDR2 FQGNSA. Using its own MiXCR run on the 5' RACE reads, TCRdb lists one record per CDR3 protein. Of more than 90,000 distinct CDR3 sequences listed, about 6.8% were seen once; the top ten hold approximately 2.7%. This clonotype occurred a few times. This receptor was identified in a young man who received the YFV17D yellow fever vaccine. The chain employs TRBV7-2 and TRBJ1-2; no clear D. Source: CD4+ T cells sorted from PBMCs, taken more than 40 days after the first yellow fever vaccination. The DNA for the CDR3 is TGTGCCAGCAGCCCCGCCGCCCCGCGGGGCTACACCTTC. Protein product: CASSPAAPRGYTF.